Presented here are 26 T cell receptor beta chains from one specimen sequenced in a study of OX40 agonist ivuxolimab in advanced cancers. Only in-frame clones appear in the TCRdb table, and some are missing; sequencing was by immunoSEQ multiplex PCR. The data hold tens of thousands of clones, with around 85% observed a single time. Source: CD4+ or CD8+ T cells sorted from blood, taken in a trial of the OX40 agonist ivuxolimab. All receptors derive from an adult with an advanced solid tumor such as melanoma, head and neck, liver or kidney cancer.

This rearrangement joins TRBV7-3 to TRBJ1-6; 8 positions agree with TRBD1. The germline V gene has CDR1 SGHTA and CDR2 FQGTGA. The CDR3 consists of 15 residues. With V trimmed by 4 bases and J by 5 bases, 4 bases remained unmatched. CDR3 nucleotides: TGTGCCAGCAGCTCCGGACAGGGCAATAATTCACCCCTCCACTTT. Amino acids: CASSSGQGNNSPLHF.

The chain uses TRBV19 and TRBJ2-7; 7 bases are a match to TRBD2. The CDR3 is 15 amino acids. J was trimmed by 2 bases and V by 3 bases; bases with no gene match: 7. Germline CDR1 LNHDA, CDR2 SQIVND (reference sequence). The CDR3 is CASSMSSGYTYEQYF. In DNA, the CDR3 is TGTGCCAGTAGTATGTCTAGCGGATATACCTACGAGCAGTACTTC.

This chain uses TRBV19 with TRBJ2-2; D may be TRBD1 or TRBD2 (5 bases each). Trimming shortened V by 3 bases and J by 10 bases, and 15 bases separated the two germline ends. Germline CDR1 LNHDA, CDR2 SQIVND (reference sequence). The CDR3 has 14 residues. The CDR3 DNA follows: TGTGCCAGTAGTATGAGGGGCCTGATGAAGGAGCTGTTTTTT. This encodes CASSMRGLMKELFF.

The DNA for the CDR3 is TGTGCCAGCAGCTTGTACGGGGGGGCCGGGGAGCTGTTTTTT. Translating it yields CASSLYGGAGELFF. This chain connects TRBV5-5 to TRBJ2-2, with 8 positions matching TRBD2. Per germline, CDR1 SGHKS and CDR2 YYEKEE (reference sequence). With V trimmed by 1 base and J by 6 bases, 2 bases remained unmatched. The CDR3 is 14 residues long.

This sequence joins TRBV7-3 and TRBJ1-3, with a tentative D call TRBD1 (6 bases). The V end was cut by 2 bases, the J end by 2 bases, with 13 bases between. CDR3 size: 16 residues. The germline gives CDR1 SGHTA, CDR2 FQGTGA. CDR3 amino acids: CASSLGQGTTGNTIYF. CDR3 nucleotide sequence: TGTGCCAGCAGCTTAGGGCAGGGGACGACTGGAAACACCATATATTTT. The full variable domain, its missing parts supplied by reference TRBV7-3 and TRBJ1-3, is GAGVSQTPSNKVTEKGKYVELRCDPISGHTALYWYRQSLGQGPEFLIYFQGTGAADDSGLPNDRFFAVRPEGSVSTLKIQRTERGDSAVYLCASSLGQGTTGNTIYFGEGSWLTVV.

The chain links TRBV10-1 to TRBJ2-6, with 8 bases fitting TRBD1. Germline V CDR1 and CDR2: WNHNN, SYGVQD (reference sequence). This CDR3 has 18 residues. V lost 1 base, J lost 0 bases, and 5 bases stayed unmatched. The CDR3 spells CASSEFRQGSSGANVLTF. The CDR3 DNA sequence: TGCGCCAGCAGTGAGTTTAGACAGGGGAGCTCTGGGGCCAACGTCCTGACTTTC.

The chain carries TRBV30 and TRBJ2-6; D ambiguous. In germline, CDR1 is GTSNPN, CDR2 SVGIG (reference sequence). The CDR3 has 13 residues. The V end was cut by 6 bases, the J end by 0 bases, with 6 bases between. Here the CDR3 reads CACATSGANVLTF. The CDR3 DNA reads TGTGCCTGTGCTACCTCTGGGGCCAACGTCCTGACTTTC.

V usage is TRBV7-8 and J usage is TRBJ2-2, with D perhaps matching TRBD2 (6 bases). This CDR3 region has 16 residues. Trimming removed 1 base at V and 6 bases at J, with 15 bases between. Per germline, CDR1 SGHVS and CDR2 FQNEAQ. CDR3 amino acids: CASSLGLVSGAGELFF. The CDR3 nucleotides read TGTGCCAGCAGCTTAGGACTAGTGAGCGGTGCCGGGGAGCTGTTTTTT.

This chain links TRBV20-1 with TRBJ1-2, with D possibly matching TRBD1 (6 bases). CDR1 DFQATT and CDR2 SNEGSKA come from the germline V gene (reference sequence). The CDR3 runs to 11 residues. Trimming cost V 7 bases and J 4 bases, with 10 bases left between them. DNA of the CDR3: TGCAGTGGAGTGACAGGCTATGGCTACACCTTC. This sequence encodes CSGVTGYGYTF.

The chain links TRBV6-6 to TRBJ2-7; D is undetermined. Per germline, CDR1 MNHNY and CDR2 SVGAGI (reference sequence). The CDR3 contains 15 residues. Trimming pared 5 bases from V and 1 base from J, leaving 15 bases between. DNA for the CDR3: TGTGCCAGCAGTCACTACCGGGCGGATTCCTACGAGCAGTACTTC. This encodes CASSHYRADSYEQYF.

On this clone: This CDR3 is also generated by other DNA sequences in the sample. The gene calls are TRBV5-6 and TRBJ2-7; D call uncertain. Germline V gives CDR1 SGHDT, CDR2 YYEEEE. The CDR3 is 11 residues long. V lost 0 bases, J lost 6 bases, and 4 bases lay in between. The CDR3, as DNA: TGTGCCAGCAGCTTGGGGCCCGAGCAGTACTTC. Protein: CASSLGPEQYF.

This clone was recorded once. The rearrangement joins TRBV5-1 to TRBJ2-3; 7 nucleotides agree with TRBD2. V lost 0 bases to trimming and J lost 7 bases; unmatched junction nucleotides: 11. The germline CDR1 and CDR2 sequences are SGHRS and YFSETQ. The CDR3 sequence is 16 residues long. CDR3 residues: CASSLGSGGRGNTQYF. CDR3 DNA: TGCGCCAGCAGCTTGGGATCTGGCGGGAGAGGCAATACGCAGTATTTT. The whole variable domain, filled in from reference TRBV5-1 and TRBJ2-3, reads KAGVTQTPRYLIKTRGQQVTLSCSPISGHRSVSWYQQTPGQGLQFLFEYFSETQRNKGNFPGRFSGRQFSNSRSEMNVSTLELGDSALYLCASSLGSGGRGNTQYFGPGTRLTVL.

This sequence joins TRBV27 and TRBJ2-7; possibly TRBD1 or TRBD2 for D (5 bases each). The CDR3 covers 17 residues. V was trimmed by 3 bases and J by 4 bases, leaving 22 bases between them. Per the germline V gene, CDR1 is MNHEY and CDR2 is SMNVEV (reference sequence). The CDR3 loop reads CASSFSVAQGPLYEQYF. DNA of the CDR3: TGTGCCAGCAGTTTCTCAGTCGCGCAGGGACCCCTTTACGAGCAGTACTTC.

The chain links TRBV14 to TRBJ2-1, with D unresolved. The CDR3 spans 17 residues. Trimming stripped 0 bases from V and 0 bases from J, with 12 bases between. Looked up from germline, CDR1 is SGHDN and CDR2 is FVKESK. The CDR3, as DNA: TGTGCCAGCAGCCAAGACTATAAATGGGCCTCCTACAATGAGCAGTTCTTC. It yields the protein CASSQDYKWASYNEQFF.

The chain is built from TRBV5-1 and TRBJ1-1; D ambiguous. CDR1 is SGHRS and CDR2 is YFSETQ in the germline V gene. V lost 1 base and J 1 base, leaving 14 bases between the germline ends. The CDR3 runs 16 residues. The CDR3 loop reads CASSLKPQRQNTEAFF. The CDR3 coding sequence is TGCGCCAGCAGCTTGAAACCCCAGCGGCAGAACACTGAAGCTTTCTTT. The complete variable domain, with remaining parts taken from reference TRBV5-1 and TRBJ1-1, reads KAGVTQTPRYLIKTRGQQVTLSCSPISGHRSVSWYQQTPGQGLQFLFEYFSETQRNKGNFPGRFSGRQFSNSRSEMNVSTLELGDSALYLCASSLKPQRQNTEAFFGQGTRLTVV.

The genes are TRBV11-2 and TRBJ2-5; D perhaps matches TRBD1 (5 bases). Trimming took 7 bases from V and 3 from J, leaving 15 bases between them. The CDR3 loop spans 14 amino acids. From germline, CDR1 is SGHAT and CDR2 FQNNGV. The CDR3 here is CASNLVGQKETQYF. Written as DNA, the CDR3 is TGTGCCAGCAACTTGGTGGGGCAGAAAGAGACCCAGTACTTC.

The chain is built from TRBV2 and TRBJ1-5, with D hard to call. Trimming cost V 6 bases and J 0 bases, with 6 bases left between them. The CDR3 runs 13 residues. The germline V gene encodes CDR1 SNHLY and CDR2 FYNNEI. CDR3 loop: CASRTFSNQPQHF. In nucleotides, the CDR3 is TGTGCCAGCAGGACTTTTAGCAATCAGCCCCAGCATTTT. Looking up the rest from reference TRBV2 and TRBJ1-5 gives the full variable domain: EPEVTQTPSHQVTQMGQEVILRCVPISNHLYFYWYRQILGQKVEFLVSFYNNEISEKSEIFDDQFSVERPDGSNFTLKIRSTKLEDSAMYFCASRTFSNQPQHFGDGTRLSIL.

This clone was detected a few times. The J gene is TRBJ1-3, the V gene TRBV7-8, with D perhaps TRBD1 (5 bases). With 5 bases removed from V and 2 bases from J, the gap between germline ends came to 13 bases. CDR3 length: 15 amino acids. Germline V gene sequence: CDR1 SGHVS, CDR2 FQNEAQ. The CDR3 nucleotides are TGTGCCAGCAGCAAGAGGGGAGAGCCTGGAAACACCATATATTTT. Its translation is CASSKRGEPGNTIYF. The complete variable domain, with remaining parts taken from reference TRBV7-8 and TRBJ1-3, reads GAGVSQSPRYKVAKRGQDVALRCDPISGHVSLFWYQQALGQGPEFLTYFQNEAQLDKSGLPSDRFFAERPEGSVSTLKIQRTQQEDSAVYLCASSKRGEPGNTIYFGEGSWLTVV.

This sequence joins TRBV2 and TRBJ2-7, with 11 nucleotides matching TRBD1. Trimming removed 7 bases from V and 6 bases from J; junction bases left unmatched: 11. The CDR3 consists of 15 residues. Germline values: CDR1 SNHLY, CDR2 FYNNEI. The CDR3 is CASTGMGQGVSEQYF. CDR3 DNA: TGTGCCAGCACTGGAATGGGACAGGGGGTGAGCGAGCAGTACTTC.

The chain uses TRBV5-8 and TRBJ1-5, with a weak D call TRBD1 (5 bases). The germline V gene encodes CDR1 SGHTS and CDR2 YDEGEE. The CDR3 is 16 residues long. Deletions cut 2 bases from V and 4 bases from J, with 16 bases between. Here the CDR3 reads CASSFRVIQENQPQHF. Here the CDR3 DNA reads TGTGCCAGCAGCTTCCGCGTAATACAGGAAAATCAGCCCCAGCATTTT.

The CDR3 region has the DNA TGTGCCAGCAGTAATAGCGGGGGAAGCACAGATACGCAGTATTTT. This sequence encodes CASSNSGGSTDTQYF. V gene TRBV28 combines with J gene TRBJ2-3; 9 nucleotides align to TRBD2. The CDR3 sequence is 15 residues long. V shed 5 bases and J 0 bases; nucleotides not matched to a gene: 3. Germline CDR1 reads MDHEN; CDR2 reads SYDVKM.

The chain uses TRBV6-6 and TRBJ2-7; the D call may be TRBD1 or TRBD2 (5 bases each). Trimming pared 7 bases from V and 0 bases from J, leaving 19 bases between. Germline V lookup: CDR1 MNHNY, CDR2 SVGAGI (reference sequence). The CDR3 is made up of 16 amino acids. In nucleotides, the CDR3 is TGTGCCAGCACCGACGAATATAGGGACGGCTCCTACGAGCAGTACTTC. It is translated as CASTDEYRDGSYEQYF.

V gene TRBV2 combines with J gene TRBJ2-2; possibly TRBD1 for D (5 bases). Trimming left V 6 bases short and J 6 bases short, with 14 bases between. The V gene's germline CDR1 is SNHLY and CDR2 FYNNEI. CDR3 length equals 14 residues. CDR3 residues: CASRGREVAGELFF. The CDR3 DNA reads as TGTGCCAGCAGGGGCAGGGAAGTGGCCGGGGAGCTGTTTTTT.

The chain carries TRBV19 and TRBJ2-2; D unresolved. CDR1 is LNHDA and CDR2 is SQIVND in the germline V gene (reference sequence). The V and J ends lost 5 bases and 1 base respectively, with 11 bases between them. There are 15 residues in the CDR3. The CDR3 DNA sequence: TGTGCCAGTAGTCCTCAGAGATTGAACACCGGGGAGCTGTTTTTT. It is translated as CASSPQRLNTGELFF.

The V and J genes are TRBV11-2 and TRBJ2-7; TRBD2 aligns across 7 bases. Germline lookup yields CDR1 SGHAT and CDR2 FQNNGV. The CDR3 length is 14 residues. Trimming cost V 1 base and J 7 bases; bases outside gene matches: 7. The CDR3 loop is CASSLAGGPGEQYF. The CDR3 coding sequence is TGTGCCAGCAGCTTAGCGGGGGGACCGGGGGAGCAGTACTTC.

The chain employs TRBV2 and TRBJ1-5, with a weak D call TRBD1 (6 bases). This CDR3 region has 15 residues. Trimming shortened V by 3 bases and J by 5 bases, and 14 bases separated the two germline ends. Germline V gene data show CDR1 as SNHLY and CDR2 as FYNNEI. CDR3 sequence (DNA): TGTGCCAGCAGTGATCAGGGGAGGAGCGATCAGCCCCAGCATTTT. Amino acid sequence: CASSDQGRSDQPQHF.